The 18 T cell receptor beta chains reported below all come from one sample, sequenced in a study of blood T cell repertoires in COVID-19 (dated by TCRdb to about 2020). The library relied on the immunoSEQ multiplex PCR assay. The source is immuneACCESS, and TCRdb retained only in-frame sequences with V and J called. Part of the clones is not carried over; for the studies checked, unresolved V genes explain less than half of this, and the remainder is unexplained. Recorded for this sample are about 200,000 clones; approximately 80% of them occurred a single time. Of the sample, 15% is held by the ten largest clones. The specimen sequenced was PBMCs or T cells enriched from blood (not recorded which). All receptors derive from a man aged 35 to 55 who had recovered from COVID-19.

This rearrangement joins TRBV5-3 to TRBJ2-7, with a possible D match to TRBD2 (6 bases). TRBV5-3 is an open reading frame whose function is uncertain. The length of the CDR3 is 12 residues. Trimming removed 4 bases at V and 5 bases at J, with 10 bases between. In DNA, the CDR3 is TGTGCCAGAAGCGGGAGGTACAACGAGCAGTACTTC. Translating gives CARSGRYNEQYF.

V gene TRBV5-1 combines with J gene TRBJ2-7; D gene uncertain. Trimming stripped 2 bases from V and 7 bases from J, with 7 bases between. The CDR3 covers 11 residues. Germline CDR1 SGHRS, CDR2 YFSETQ. CDR3 amino acids: CASSFPGEQYF. The CDR3 DNA is TGCGCCAGCAGCTTCCCAGGTGAGCAGTACTTC.

This clone appeared once. The V call is TRBV7-9, the J call TRBJ1-1; TRBD1 aligns across 7 bases. The length of the CDR3 is 17 residues. J was trimmed by 1 base and V by 0 bases; bases with no gene match: 8. Per germline, CDR1 SEHNR and CDR2 FQNEAQ (reference sequence). CDR3 in amino acids: CASSLAQGRGENTEAFF. The DNA of the CDR3 is TGTGCCAGCAGCTTAGCGCAGGGCAGGGGGGAGAACACTGAAGCTTTCTTT.

This clone was detected only once. The chain joins TRBV5-1 to TRBJ2-7, with D possibly TRBD1 on 7 matching bases. The CDR3 has 15 residues. Germline assignment: CDR1 SGHRS and CDR2 YFSETQ. V was shortened by 4 bases and J by 5 bases, with 19 bases between the two germline ends. The CDR3 DNA reads as TGCGCCAGCAGCATTTTCGCGGGACAGTCCAACGAGCAGTACTTC. It translates to CASSIFAGQSNEQYF.

V usage is TRBV6-5 and J usage is TRBJ2-5; no firm D call. The germline CDR1 and CDR2 sequences are MNHEY and SVGAGI. CDR3 length: 13 residues. V was pared by 6 bases and J by 5 bases, with 13 bases between. CDR3 DNA: TGTGCCAGCAGCCGACAAGGATTGGAGACCCAGTACTTC. This encodes CASSRQGLETQYF.

This chain joins TRBV5-4 and TRBJ2-5; TRBD1 agrees at 7 bases. Germline V gives CDR1 SGHNT, CDR2 YYREEE (reference sequence). The CDR3 totals 14 residues. Trimming took 3 bases from V and 1 from J; bases not matched to a gene: 3. The CDR3 DNA sequence: TGTGCCAGCAGCTCTCGGACAGGCCAAGAGACCCAGTACTTC. It is translated as CASSSRTGQETQYF.

The genes are TRBV3-1 (or the pseudogene TRBV3-2) and TRBJ2-5; D gene uncertain. Trimming cost V 1 base and J 0 bases, with 9 bases left between them. Germline-derived CDR1 and CDR2 are LGHDT and YNNKEL (reference sequence). CDR3 length: 15 amino acids. In nucleotides, the CDR3 is TGTGCCAGCAGCCAAGGCCCCGAGTACCAAGAGACCCAGTACTTC. Its protein is CASSQGPEYQETQYF.

As for this clone: Other DNA sequences in this specimen translate into the identical CDR3. This chain links TRBV3-1 (or the pseudogene TRBV3-2) with TRBJ2-2; D gene uncertain. The CDR3 sequence is 14 residues long. CDR1 is LGHDT, CDR2 YNNKEL, per germline (reference sequence). V was cut by 1 base and J by 1 base, with 4 bases left in between. The CDR3 DNA follows: TGTGCCAGCAGCCAAGTGCGGAACACCGGGGAGCTGTTTTTT. Translation gives CASSQVRNTGELFF.

This clone came up a few times. The chain combines TRBV5-5 with TRBJ1-4, with D possibly being TRBD1 (5 bases). V was cut by 8 bases and J by 3 bases, with 14 bases left in between. Germline values: CDR1 SGHKS, CDR2 YYEKEE (reference sequence). This CDR3 contains 14 residues. The CDR3 nucleotides are TGTGCCAGTGGCAAAGGGACTCCTAATGAAAAACTGTTTTTT. Translated, it gives CASGKGTPNEKLFF.

This sequence joins TRBV30 and TRBJ2-2; 10 bases agree with TRBD2. Germline lookup yields CDR1 GTSNPN and CDR2 SVGIG (reference sequence). The CDR3 extends over 17 amino acids. Trimming removed 1 base from V and 7 bases from J; junction bases left unmatched: 12. CDR3 nucleotides: TGTGCCTGGAGTGCACTGACTAGCGGGCGGACGGGCGGGGAGCTGTTTTTT. Residues: CAWSALTSGRTGGELFF.

The chain is built from TRBV10-1 and TRBJ1-2, with D maybe TRBD1 (6 bases). The V and J ends lost 2 bases and 8 bases respectively, with 18 bases between them. Per the germline V gene, CDR1 is WNHNN and CDR2 is SYGVQD (reference sequence). The CDR3 spans 15 residues. For the CDR3, the DNA is TGCGCCAGCAGTGAGCCACGGACAGTAGGACGCGGCTACACCTTC. It encodes CASSEPRTVGRGYTF.

This chain links TRBV5-1 with TRBJ1-5, with a weak D call TRBD1 (5 bases). The CDR3 contains 13 residues. Between the trimmed V and J ends, which lost 5 bases and 5 bases, there was a span of 11 bases. Germline assignment: CDR1 SGHRS and CDR2 YFSETQ. CDR3 protein: CASRAGPDQPQHF. CDR3 bases: TGCGCCAGCAGGGCAGGGCCCGATCAGCCCCAGCATTTT.

The chain couples TRBV2 to TRBJ1-4, with D hard to call. Per the germline V gene, CDR1 is SNHLY and CDR2 is FYNNEI. This CDR3 spans 14 amino acids. Trimming left V 3 bases short and J 2 bases short, with 7 bases between. CDR3 loop: CASSDGRTNEKLFF. The DNA for the CDR3 is TGTGCCAGCAGTGACGGCAGGACTAATGAAAAACTGTTTTTT.

CDR3 loop: CASSLTSPRANVLTF. CDR3 in DNA: TGCGCCAGCAGCTTGACTAGCCCTCGGGCCAACGTCCTGACTTTC. This chain joins TRBV5-1 and TRBJ2-6; tentative D call: TRBD2 (6 bases). Germline-derived CDR1 and CDR2 are SGHRS and YFSETQ. CDR3 length: 15 residues. Trimming removed 1 base from V and 5 bases from J, with 10 bases in between.

This sequence joins TRBV18 and TRBJ1-6, with a possible D match to TRBD1 (6 bases). The CDR3 is 14 amino acids. Germline CDR1 KGHSH, CDR2 LQKENI. V was clipped by 3 bases and J by 7 bases, with 10 bases between them. CDR3 bases: TGTGCCAGCTCACCGGACAGTGAGAATTCACCCCTCCACTTT. Its translation is CASSPDSENSPLHF.

This clone was seen just once. J is TRBJ2-7 and V is TRBV3-1 (or the pseudogene TRBV3-2), with TRBD2 matching over 7 bases. J lost 6 bases, V lost 0 bases, and 2 bases had no gene match. The CDR3 loop spans 13 amino acids. Germline V lookup: CDR1 LGHDT, CDR2 YNNKEL (reference sequence). The CDR3 is CASSQDPGGEQYF. The DNA of the CDR3 is TGTGCCAGCAGCCAAGACCCGGGGGGCGAGCAGTACTTC.

The chain uses TRBV5-1 and TRBJ2-1, with D unresolved. This CDR3 is 12 amino acids long. Trimming took off 6 bases at V and 6 bases at J, with 10 bases between the two ends. Germline CDR1 is SGHRS and CDR2 is YFSETQ. The chain's CDR3 is CASISNGNEQFF. The CDR3 DNA sequence: TGCGCCAGCATTAGTAATGGCAATGAGCAGTTCTTC.

The sample holds a few counts of this clone. J is TRBJ1-5 and V is TRBV18; D is possibly TRBD1 (5 bases). Looked up from germline, CDR1 is KGHSH and CDR2 is LQKENI. This CDR3 comprises 15 residues. Trimming removed 2 bases at V and 6 bases at J, with 14 bases between. The CDR3 DNA sequence: TGTGCCAGCTCACCAATAAGGGGCCGGGCTCAGCCCCAGCATTTT. Its protein product is CASSPIRGRAQPQHF.